The clone carrying this T cell receptor (beta chain) was picked up one time. Antigen: not known. The data are from a study of blood T cells in healthy people across ages. Researchers collected approximately 9.9 milliliters of peripheral blood from every single donor. Each sample used at least 6.5 million PBMCs. The second PCR ran roughly 7 to 11 cycles with a sample-barcoded 5' primer and J-beta primers. A minimum of 2.5 million CDR3-containing paired-end reads was obtained for each sample. TCRdb processed the 5' RACE reads anew with MiXCR; each CDR3 protein has one entry. The sample yields 700,000 or so distinct CDR3 sequences, less than 45% seen once. General observations from the study: PBMCs left unsorted prevented a conclusive naive versus antigen-experienced comparison.

CDR1 MGHDK and CDR2 SYGVNS come from the germline V gene. The CDR3 is 15 residues long. Trimming removed 3 bases from V and 3 bases from J; junction bases left unmatched: 4. Sequenced sample: blood. V gene TRBV25-1 combines with J gene TRBJ1-4; 7 bases are a match to TRBD1. The clonotype comes from a man older than 75 in good health. CDR3 sequence (DNA): TGTGCCAGCAGTGATCCAGGACAGGCTAATGAAAAACTGTTTTTT. This codes for CASSDPGQANEKLFF.